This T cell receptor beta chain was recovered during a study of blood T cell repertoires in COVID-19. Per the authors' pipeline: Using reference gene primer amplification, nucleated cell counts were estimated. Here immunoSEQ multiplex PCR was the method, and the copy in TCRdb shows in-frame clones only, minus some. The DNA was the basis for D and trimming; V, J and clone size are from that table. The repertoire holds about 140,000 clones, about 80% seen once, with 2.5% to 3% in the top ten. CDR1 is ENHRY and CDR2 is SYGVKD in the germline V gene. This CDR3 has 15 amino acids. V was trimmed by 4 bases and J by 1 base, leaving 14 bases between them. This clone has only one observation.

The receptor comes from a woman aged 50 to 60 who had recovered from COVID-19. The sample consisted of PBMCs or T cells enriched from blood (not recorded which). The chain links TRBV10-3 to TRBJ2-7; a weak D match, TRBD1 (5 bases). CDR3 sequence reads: CAISVVTGPSYEQYF. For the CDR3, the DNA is TGTGCCATCAGTGTAGTCACAGGCCCTTCCTACGAGCAGTACTTC.